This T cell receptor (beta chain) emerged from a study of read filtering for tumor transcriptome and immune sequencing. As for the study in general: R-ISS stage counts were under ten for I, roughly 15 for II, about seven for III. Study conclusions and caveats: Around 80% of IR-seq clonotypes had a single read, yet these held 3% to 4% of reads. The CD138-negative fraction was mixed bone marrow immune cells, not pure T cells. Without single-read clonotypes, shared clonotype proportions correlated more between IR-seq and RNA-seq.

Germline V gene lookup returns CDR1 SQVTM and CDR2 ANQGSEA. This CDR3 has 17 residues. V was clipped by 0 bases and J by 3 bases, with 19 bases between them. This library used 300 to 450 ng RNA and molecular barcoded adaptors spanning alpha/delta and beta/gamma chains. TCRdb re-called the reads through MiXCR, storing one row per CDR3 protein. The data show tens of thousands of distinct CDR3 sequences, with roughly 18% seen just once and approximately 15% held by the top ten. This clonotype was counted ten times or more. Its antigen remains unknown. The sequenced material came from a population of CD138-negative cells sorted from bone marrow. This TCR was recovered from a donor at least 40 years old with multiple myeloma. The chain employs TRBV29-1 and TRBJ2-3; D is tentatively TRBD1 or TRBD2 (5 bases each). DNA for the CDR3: TGCAGCGTTGAAGATCTTCACCAGGGAGTGAGGACAGATACGCAGTATTTT. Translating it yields CSVEDLHQGVRTDTQYF.